These 25 T cell receptor beta chains were all obtained from the same sample, sequenced in a study of T cell changes during pregnancy in multiple sclerosis. Assay used: immunoSEQ multiplex PCR; TCRdb lists only in-frame clones, some missing. The table lists 91,000 or so clones, around 93% of them singletons, with more than 0.75% in the top ten. Source: peripheral blood, taken after pregnancy. These receptors were collected from a female donor with multiple sclerosis, enrolled in a pregnancy study.

As to this clone: Different DNA sequences within this sample yield the same CDR3. V gene TRBV6-1 combines with J gene TRBJ2-7; 7 positions agree with TRBD1. The ends lost 6 bases at V and 2 bases at J; junction bases unmatched: 7. This CDR3 is built from 14 residues. Germline V lookup: CDR1 MNHNS, CDR2 SASEGT. CDR3 amino acids: CASSIQGSTYEQYF. The CDR3 DNA reads TGTGCCAGCAGCATACAGGGGTCCACCTACGAGCAGTACTTC.

This chain uses TRBV6-1 with TRBJ2-1, with TRBD2 matching over 12 bases. This CDR3 has 15 residues. The ends lost 6 bases at V and 8 bases at J; junction bases unmatched: 8. CDR1 MNHNS and CDR2 SASEGT come from the germline V gene. CDR3 bases: TGTGCCAGCAGCGCCCTAGCGGGAGGGCCGGATGAGCAGTTCTTC. Its protein product is CASSALAGGPDEQFF.

This clone was seen a few times. The gene calls are TRBV6-1 and TRBJ1-1, with D uncertain. Germline V gene sequence: CDR1 MNHNS, CDR2 SASEGT. With 2 bases removed from V and 1 base from J, the gap between germline ends came to 11 bases. The CDR3 spans 15 residues. The DNA of the CDR3 is TGTGCCAGCAGTGAATTAGCAAGTAGGAACACTGAAGCTTTCTTT. As protein: CASSELASRNTEAFF.

The chain combines TRBV4-1 with TRBJ2-3; TRBD1 might be the D (7 bases). This CDR3 comprises 17 residues. Per germline, CDR1 MGHRA and CDR2 YSYEKL. V dropped 0 bases and J dropped 2 bases, with 15 bases sitting between them. Written as DNA, the CDR3 is TGCGCCAGCAGCCAAGACGACAGGGAGGTTCCCACAGATACGCAGTATTTT. Translation: CASSQDDREVPTDTQYF.

This clone was seen once. This chain links TRBV6-1 with TRBJ2-3; 10 bases are a match to TRBD2. The germline V gene encodes CDR1 MNHNS and CDR2 SASEGT. The CDR3 has 18 residues. J gave up 5 bases and V 0 bases, and 11 bases lay outside the gene matches. The CDR3 sequence is CASSEAGWLAGARDTQYF. The CDR3 region has the DNA TGTGCCAGCAGTGAAGCCGGGTGGCTAGCGGGAGCAAGAGATACGCAGTATTTT.

In its sample, this clone was seen once. The chain employs TRBV5-1 and TRBJ1-2, with 7 positions matching TRBD1. There are 15 residues in the CDR3. Unmatched junction bases numbered 9, after V lost 0 bases and J lost 7 bases. Germline assignment: CDR1 SGHRS and CDR2 YFSETQ. The CDR3 sequence: CASSLARGDSIGYTF. As DNA, the CDR3 is TGCGCCAGCAGCTTGGCGCGGGGGGACAGTATTGGCTACACCTTC.

The chain employs TRBV9 and TRBJ2-7; 8 nucleotides line up with TRBD1. Trimming at V came to 3 bases and at J to 3 bases, leaving 8 bases not matched to a gene. The CDR3 is 15 amino acids. Germline V CDR1 and CDR2: SGDLS, YYNGEE. The CDR3 nucleotides read TGTGCCAGCAGCGGACAGGGGTTTACTGTCTACGAGCAGTACTTC. This codes for CASSGQGFTVYEQYF. Full variable domain (missing parts from reference TRBV9 and TRBJ2-7): DSGVTQTPKHLITATGQRVTLRCSPRSGDLSVYWYQQSLDQGLQFLIQYYNGEERAKGNILERFSAQQFPDLHSELNLSSLELGDSALYFCASSGQGFTVYEQYFGPGTRLTVT.

The chain combines TRBV5-4 with TRBJ1-1; D is unresolved. Trimming took 0 bases from V and 7 from J, leaving 13 bases between them. CDR3 length equals 14 residues. Germline V gene data show CDR1 as SGHNT and CDR2 as YYREEE (reference sequence). CDR3 nucleotide sequence: TGTGCCAGCAGCTTGGTTGGTGGGCGGGTTGAAGCTTTCTTT. As protein: CASSLVGGRVEAFF.

This chain joins TRBV27 and TRBJ2-1; D may be TRBD2 (5 bases). Germline assignment: CDR1 MNHEY and CDR2 SMNVEV (reference sequence). The CDR3 sequence is 15 residues long. Trimming took 4 bases from V and 2 from J, leaving 12 bases between them. The CDR3 DNA follows: TGTGCCAGCAGTTCGAGTAGCGACACCTACAATGAGCAGTTCTTC. It yields the protein CASSSSSDTYNEQFF.

The chain recombines TRBV28 with TRBJ2-7; D unresolved. CDR1 and CDR2 (germline): MDHEN, SYDVKM. This CDR3 spans 12 amino acids. Deletions cut 2 bases from V and 3 bases from J, with 5 bases between. The CDR3 loop reads CASSLGSYEQYF. The DNA of the CDR3 is TGTGCCAGCAGTTTAGGCAGCTACGAGCAGTACTTC.

The V call is TRBV27, the J call TRBJ2-1, with a tentative D call TRBD2 (6 bases). Trimming stripped 3 bases from V and 3 bases from J, with 15 bases between. This CDR3 has 16 amino acids. Germline V CDR1 and CDR2: MNHEY, SMNVEV (reference sequence). The CDR3 sequence: CASSFPGGKLYNEQFF. CDR3 coding DNA: TGTGCCAGCAGTTTCCCTGGCGGGAAACTCTACAATGAGCAGTTCTTC.

CDR3 nucleotides: TGTGCCAGCCAAACCCAGGGGGTCTTCACAGATACGCAGTATTTT. Encoded protein: CASQTQGVFTDTQYF. This chain joins TRBV6-1 and TRBJ2-3, with 7 bases lining up with TRBD1. Germline assignment: CDR1 MNHNS and CDR2 SASEGT. The ends lost 8 bases at V and 2 bases at J; junction bases unmatched: 10. The CDR3 has 15 residues.

The V and J genes are TRBV5-4 and TRBJ2-7; 13 bases agree with TRBD2. CDR3 length equals 15 residues. V was clipped by 4 bases and J by 5 bases; unmatched bases: 6. CDR1 is SGHNT, CDR2 YYREEE, per germline (reference sequence). The CDR3 protein is CASSPGTSGINEQYF. In nucleotides, the CDR3 is TGTGCCAGCAGCCCCGGGACTAGCGGGATCAACGAGCAGTACTTC.

The genes are TRBV21-1 and TRBJ1-1; the D call TRBD1 from the table was never checked on the DNA. TRBV21-1 is a known pseudogene. The CDR3 has 14 amino acids. Here the CDR3 DNA reads TGTGCCAGCAGCAAATTCAGGCCGAACACTGAAGCTTTCTTT. It is translated as CASSKFRPNTEAFF.

The gene calls are TRBV7-8 and TRBJ1-2; no definite D call. CDR3 length: 15 amino acids. V shed 0 bases and J shed 1 base, with 9 bases lying between them. CDR1 is SGHVS, CDR2 FQNEAQ, per germline. CDR3 residues: CASSLANRVNYGYTF. The CDR3 DNA reads as TGTGCCAGCAGCTTAGCGAACAGAGTTAACTATGGCTACACCTTC.

This chain uses TRBV27 with TRBJ2-5; perhaps TRBD2 as D (6 bases). V dropped 6 bases and J dropped 9 bases, with 14 bases sitting between them. The CDR3 has 12 amino acids. The germline V gene encodes CDR1 MNHEY and CDR2 SMNVEV (reference sequence). In nucleotides, the CDR3 is TGTGCCAGCAGGCCGGGGGTGGGAGCCCAGTACTTC. Its translation: CASRPGVGAQYF.

The CDR3 region is CASSLTGDGYTF. The CDR3 region has the DNA TGTGCCAGCAGCCTAACAGGGGACGGCTACACCTTC. The chain recombines TRBV7-9 with TRBJ1-2; 7 bases fit TRBD1. Germline V gene sequence: CDR1 SEHNR, CDR2 FQNEAQ (reference sequence). The length of the CDR3 is 12 residues. V shed 5 bases and J 8 bases; nucleotides not matched to a gene: 5.

This chain joins TRBV5-1 and TRBJ2-1, with 7 bases that match TRBD2. CDR1 and CDR2 from the germline V gene are SGHRS and YFSETQ. The CDR3 is 15 amino acids. With V trimmed by 4 bases and J by 7 bases, 11 bases remained unmatched. The CDR3 nucleotides are TGCGCCAGCAGCCTCCGGGGCGGGAGAAGGAATGAGCAGTTCTTC. As protein: CASSLRGGRRNEQFF.

The chain combines TRBV14 with TRBJ2-2; 11 bases are shared with TRBD2. In germline, CDR1 is SGHDN, CDR2 FVKESK. V dropped 4 bases and J dropped 4; count of bases not matched to a gene: 2. The CDR3 is 15 residues long. The CDR3 nucleotides read TGTGCCAGCAGCCTACTAGCGGGAGCCACCGGGGAGCTGTTTTTT. Its protein product is CASSLLAGATGELFF.

V gene TRBV9 combines with J gene TRBJ1-1; no definite D call. Deletions cut 0 bases from V and 1 base from J, with 13 bases between. Germline CDR1 reads SGDLS; CDR2 reads YYNGEE. CDR3 length: 16 residues. This CDR3 reads CASSVGLGEGNTEAFF. CDR3 in DNA: TGTGCCAGCAGCGTAGGCCTCGGGGAGGGGAACACTGAAGCTTTCTTT.

For the CDR3, the DNA is TGTGCCAGCAGTCAAGGACTAGCGGGAGAAAACTACGAGCAGTACTTC. It yields the protein CASSQGLAGENYEQYF. This rearrangement joins TRBV7-9 to TRBJ2-7; 13 bases match TRBD2. Unmatched junction bases numbered 8, after V lost 6 bases and J lost 3 bases. Germline V lookup: CDR1 SEHNR, CDR2 FQNEAQ (reference sequence). The CDR3 is made up of 16 amino acids.

V usage is TRBV27 and J usage is TRBJ2-3, with 9 nucleotides matching TRBD2. The CDR3 is 14 residues long. Germline V gives CDR1 MNHEY, CDR2 SMNVEV (reference sequence). V lost 6 bases and J lost 7; bases outside the gene matches: 8. The CDR3 loop reads CASSSGTSIHTQYF. The CDR3 DNA reads as TGTGCCAGCAGCTCCGGGACTAGCATACATACGCAGTATTTT.

The genes are TRBV7-9 and TRBJ1-5, with 11 bases identical to TRBD1. Germline CDR1 is SEHNR and CDR2 is FQNEAQ (reference sequence). V trimming: 1 base; J trimming: 6 bases; junction bases outside the gene matches: 2. The CDR3 has 15 amino acids. This CDR3 is CASSLDGQGAQPQHF. CDR3 coding DNA: TGTGCCAGCAGCTTAGATGGACAGGGGGCTCAGCCCCAGCATTTT. Supplemented by reference TRBV7-9 and TRBJ1-5, the full variable domain reads DTGVSQNPRHKITKRGQNVTFRCDPISEHNRLYWYRQTLGQGPEFLTYFQNEAQLEKSRLLSDRFSAERPKGSFSTLEIQRTEQGDSAMYLCASSLDGQGAQPQHFGDGTRLSIL.

This clone was recorded only once. The chain links TRBV14 to TRBJ2-7; unclear D gene. The V and J ends lost 1 base and 4 bases respectively, with 5 bases between them. The CDR3 is 12 residues long. The V gene's germline CDR1 is SGHDN and CDR2 FVKESK. The CDR3 loop is CASSQAPYEQYF. The CDR3 nucleotides are TGTGCCAGCAGCCAAGCCCCGTACGAGCAGTACTTC.

This chain uses TRBV6-5 with TRBJ1-5; a possible D gene is TRBD1 (6 bases). Looked up from germline, CDR1 is MNHEY and CDR2 is SVGAGI. Trimming pared 0 bases from V and 9 bases from J, leaving 15 bases between. The CDR3 sequence is 15 residues long. The chain's CDR3 is CASSYSSGDLGPQHF. In DNA, the CDR3 is TGTGCCAGCAGTTACTCGTCAGGGGACCTCGGGCCCCAGCATTTT.